The text below deals with one T cell receptor beta chain. The method was immunoSEQ multiplex PCR; TCRdb's version includes in-frame clones alone and lacks a portion of them. The data contain about 250,000 clones, around 88% of them singletons. This entry belongs to a study of blood T cell repertoires in COVID-19. The CDR3 length is 18 residues. This chain uses TRBV21-1 with TRBJ1-4; the table's D call of TRBD1 was not tested on the DNA. TRBV21-1 is designated a pseudogene. Sequenced input: peripheral blood. This clonotype was sampled from a man at least 80 years old with acute or convalescent COVID-19. CDR3 sequence reads: CASRGDRGLLATNEKLFF. CDR3 bases: TGTGCCAGCCGGGGAGACAGGGGGCTTTTGGCAACTAATGAAAAACTGTTTTTT.